This TCR beta chain appears in the sequencing data of a study of blood T cell repertoires in COVID-19. Across the study: Whether acute or convalescent, the COVID-19 samples came from the United States, Italy and Spain.

This CDR3 has 14 residues. V shed 10 bases and J shed 1 base, with 16 bases lying between them. Germline V gene lookup returns CDR1 MNHEY and CDR2 SVGAGI. In the original workflow: From reference gene primer amplification, estimates of nucleated cell counts were derived. The protocol was immunoSEQ multiplex PCR, while the TCRdb copy is restricted to in-frame clones and leaves out a portion. V and J calls and clone size are copied from that table; D and trimming were computed from the DNA. The top ten hold 8% to 11% of the sample, which has fewer than 250,000 clones, roughly 84% seen once. Specimen: peripheral blood. The receptor was derived from an elderly woman with COVID-19, enrolled during active disease. The chain joins TRBV6-5 to TRBJ1-1; D is ambiguous. This chain's CDR3 is CATSRLARNTEAFF. The CDR3 nucleotides read TGTGCCACCTCACGGCTAGCAAGGAACACTGAAGCTTTCTTT.